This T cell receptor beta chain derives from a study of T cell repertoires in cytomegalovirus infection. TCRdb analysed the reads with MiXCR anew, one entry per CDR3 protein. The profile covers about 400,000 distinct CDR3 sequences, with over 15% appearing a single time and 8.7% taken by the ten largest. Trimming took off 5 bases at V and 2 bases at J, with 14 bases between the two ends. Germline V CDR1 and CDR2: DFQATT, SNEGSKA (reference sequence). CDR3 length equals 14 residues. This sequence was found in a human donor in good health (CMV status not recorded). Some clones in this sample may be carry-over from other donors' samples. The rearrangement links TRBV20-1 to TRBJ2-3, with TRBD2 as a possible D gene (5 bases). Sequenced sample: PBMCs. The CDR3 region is CSAPRGHPTDTQYF. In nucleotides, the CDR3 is TGCAGTGCTCCCAGAGGGCACCCCACAGATACGCAGTATTTT.